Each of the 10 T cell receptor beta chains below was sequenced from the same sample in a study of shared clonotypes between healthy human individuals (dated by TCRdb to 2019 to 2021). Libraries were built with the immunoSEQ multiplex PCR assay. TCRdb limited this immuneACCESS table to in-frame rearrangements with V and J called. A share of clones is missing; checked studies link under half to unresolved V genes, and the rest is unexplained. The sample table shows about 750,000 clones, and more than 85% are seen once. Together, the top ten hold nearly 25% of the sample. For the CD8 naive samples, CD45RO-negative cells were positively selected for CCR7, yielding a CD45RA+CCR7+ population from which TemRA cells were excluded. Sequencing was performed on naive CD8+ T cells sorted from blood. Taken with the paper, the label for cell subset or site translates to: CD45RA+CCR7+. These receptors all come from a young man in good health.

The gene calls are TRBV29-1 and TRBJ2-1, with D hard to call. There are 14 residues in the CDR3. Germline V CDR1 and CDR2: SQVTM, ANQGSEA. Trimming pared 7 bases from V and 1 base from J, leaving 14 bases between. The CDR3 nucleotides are TGCAGCGCGTTCCTTCCGGGTTCCTACAATGAGCAGTTCTTC. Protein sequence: CSAFLPGSYNEQFF.

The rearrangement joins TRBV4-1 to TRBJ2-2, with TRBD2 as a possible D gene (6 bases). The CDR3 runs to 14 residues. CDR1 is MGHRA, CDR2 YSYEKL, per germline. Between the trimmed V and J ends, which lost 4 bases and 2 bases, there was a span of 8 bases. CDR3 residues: CASSLGLNTGELFF. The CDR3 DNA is TGCGCCAGCAGCCTTGGACTAAACACCGGGGAGCTGTTTTTT.

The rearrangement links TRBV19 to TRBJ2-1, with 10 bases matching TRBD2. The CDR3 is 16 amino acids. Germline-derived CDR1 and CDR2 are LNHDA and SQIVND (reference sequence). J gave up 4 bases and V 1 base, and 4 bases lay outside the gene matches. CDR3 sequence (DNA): TGTGCCAGTAGTATAGTGACTAGCGGGTCTTACAATGAGCAGTTCTTC. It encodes CASSIVTSGSYNEQFF.

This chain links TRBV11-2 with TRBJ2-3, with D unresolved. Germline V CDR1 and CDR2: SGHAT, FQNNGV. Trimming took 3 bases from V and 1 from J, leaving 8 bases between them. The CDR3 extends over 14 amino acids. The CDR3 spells CASSFLSGTDTQYF. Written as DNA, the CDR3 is TGTGCCAGCAGCTTTCTGTCCGGCACAGATACGCAGTATTTT.

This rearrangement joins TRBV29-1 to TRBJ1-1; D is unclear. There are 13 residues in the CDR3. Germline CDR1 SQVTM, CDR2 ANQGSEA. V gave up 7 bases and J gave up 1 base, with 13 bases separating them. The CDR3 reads CSAEVGSNTEAFF. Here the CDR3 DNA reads TGCAGCGCCGAAGTGGGCTCGAACACTGAAGCTTTCTTT.

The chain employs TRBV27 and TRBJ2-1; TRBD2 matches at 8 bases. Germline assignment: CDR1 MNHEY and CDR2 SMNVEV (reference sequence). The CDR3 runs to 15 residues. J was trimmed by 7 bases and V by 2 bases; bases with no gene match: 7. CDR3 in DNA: TGTGCCAGCAGTTTAAGTCTAGCGGGTATTAATGAGCAGTTCTTC. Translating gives CASSLSLAGINEQFF.

CDR3 loop: CASSLEALGWDEQFF. In DNA, the CDR3 is TGTGCCAGCAGCTTAGAGGCTCTAGGATGGGATGAGCAGTTCTTC. This chain connects TRBV11-2 to TRBJ2-1; D is unclear. Looked up from germline, CDR1 is SGHAT and CDR2 is FQNNGV. The CDR3 length is 15 residues. The V end was cut by 0 bases, the J end by 8 bases, with 14 bases between.

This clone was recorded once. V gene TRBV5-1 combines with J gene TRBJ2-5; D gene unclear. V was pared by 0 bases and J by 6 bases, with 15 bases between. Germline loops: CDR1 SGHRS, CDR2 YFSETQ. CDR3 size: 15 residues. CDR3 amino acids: CASSLAEGRSKTQYF. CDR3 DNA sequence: TGCGCCAGCAGCTTGGCCGAAGGCAGATCGAAGACCCAGTACTTC. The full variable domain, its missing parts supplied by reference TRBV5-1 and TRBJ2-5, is KAGVTQTPRYLIKTRGQQVTLSCSPISGHRSVSWYQQTPGQGLQFLFEYFSETQRNKGNFPGRFSGRQFSNSRSEMNVSTLELGDSALYLCASSLAEGRSKTQYFGPGTRLLVL.

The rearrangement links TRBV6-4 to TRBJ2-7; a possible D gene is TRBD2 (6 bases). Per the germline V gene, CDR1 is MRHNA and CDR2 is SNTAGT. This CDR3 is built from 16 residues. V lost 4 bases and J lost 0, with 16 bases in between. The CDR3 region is CASSVRGGGHSYEQYF. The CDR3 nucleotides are TGTGCCAGCAGTGTGCGAGGCGGAGGGCACTCCTACGAGCAGTACTTC.

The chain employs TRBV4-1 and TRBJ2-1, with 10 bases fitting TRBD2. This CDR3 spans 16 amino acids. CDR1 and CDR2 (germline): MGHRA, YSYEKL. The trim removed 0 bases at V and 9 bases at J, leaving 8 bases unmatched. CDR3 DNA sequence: TGCGCCAGCAGCCAAGAATCTCTAGCGGGAGTGAGTGAGCAGTTCTTC. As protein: CASSQESLAGVSEQFF.